One and the same sample provided the 4 T cell receptor beta chains below, sequenced in a study of T cells in Graves' hyperthyroidism and ophthalmopathy. What was amplified from RNA transcripts were TCR beta CDR3 regions. The TCR CDR3 first-round RT-PCR relied on the HTBI primer set. TCRdb re-called the multiplex PCR reads with MiXCR, one entry per CDR3 protein. The sample has 550,000 to 800,000 distinct CDR3 sequences, roughly 17% seen once. The sequencing input was blood. The source is a man aged 45-65 years with Graves' hyperthyroidism.

This clonotype was seen many times. J is TRBJ2-1 and V is TRBV11-2; 12 bases fit TRBD2. V lost 5 bases, J lost 10 bases, and 15 bases stayed unmatched. The CDR3 contains 17 residues. Germline values: CDR1 SGHAT, CDR2 FQNNGV. CDR3 amino acids: CASSITSGGTMYREQFF. The CDR3, as DNA: TGTGCCAGCAGCATTACTAGCGGGGGGACAATGTATAGAGAGCAGTTCTTC.

The gene calls are TRBV28 and TRBJ2-7, with D unresolved. This CDR3 region has 14 residues. The germline V and J ends were trimmed by 3 bases and 4 bases, with 13 bases remaining between them. In germline, CDR1 is MDHEN, CDR2 SYDVKM. The chain's CDR3 is CASSLAAPEYEQYF. Written as DNA, the CDR3 is TGTGCCAGCAGTTTGGCGGCCCCCGAGTACGAGCAGTACTTC.

V is TRBV20-1 and J is TRBJ1-5, with 7 bases matching TRBD1. This CDR3 comprises 15 residues. V was clipped by 5 bases and J by 3 bases; unmatched bases: 10. The germline V gene encodes CDR1 DFQATT and CDR2 SNEGSKA (reference sequence). As DNA, the CDR3 is TGCAGTGCTTCTCCGGGACAGCTGTTCAATCAGCCCCAGCATTTT. Translation: CSASPGQLFNQPQHF.

This clonotype has ten or more counts. V is TRBV7-2 and J is TRBJ2-7; 8 nucleotides match TRBD1. J was trimmed by 2 bases and V by 2 bases; bases with no gene match: 11. The CDR3 has 17 amino acids. The germline V gene has CDR1 SGHTA and CDR2 FQGNSA. Written as DNA, the CDR3 is TGTGCCAGCAGCTTAAATACCGGGACAGGTTATCCCTACGAGCAGTACTTC. It is translated as CASSLNTGTGYPYEQYF.